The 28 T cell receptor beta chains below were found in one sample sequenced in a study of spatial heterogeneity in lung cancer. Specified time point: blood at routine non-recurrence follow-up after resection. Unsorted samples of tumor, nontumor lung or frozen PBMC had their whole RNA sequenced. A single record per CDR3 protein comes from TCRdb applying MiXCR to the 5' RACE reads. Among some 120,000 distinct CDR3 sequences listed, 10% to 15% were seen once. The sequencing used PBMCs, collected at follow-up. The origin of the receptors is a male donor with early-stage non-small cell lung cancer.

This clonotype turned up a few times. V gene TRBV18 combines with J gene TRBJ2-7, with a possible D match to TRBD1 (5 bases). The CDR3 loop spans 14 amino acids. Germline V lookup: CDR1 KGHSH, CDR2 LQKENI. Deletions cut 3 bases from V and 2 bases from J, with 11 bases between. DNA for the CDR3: TGTGCCAGCTCACCGGGGCCCAGTCCCTACGAGCAGTACTTC. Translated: CASSPGPSPYEQYF.

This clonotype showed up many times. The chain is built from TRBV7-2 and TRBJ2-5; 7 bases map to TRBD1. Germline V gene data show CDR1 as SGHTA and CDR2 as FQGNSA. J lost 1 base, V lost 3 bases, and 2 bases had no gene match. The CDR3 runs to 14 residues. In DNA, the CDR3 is TGTGCCAGCAGCTTGGGACAGCTCCAAGAGACCCAGTACTTC. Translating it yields CASSLGQLQETQYF.

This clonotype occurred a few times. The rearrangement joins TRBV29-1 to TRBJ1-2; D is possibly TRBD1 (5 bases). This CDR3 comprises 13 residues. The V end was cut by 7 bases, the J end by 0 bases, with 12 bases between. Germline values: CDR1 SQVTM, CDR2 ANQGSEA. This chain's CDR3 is CSATDRANYGYTF. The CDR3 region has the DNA TGCAGCGCCACCGACAGAGCTAACTATGGCTACACCTTC.

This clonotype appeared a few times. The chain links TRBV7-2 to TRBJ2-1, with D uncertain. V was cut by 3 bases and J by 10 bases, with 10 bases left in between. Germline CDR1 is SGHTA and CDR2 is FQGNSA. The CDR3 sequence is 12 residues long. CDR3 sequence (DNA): TGTGCCAGCAGCTTCACTACCGTCGAGCAGTTCTTC. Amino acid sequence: CASSFTTVEQFF.

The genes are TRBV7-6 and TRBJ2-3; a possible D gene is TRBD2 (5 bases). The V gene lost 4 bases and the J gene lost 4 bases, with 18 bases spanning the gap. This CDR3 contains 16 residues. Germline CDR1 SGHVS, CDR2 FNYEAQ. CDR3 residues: CASSSRYRADSDTQYF. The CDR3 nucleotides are TGTGCCAGCAGCTCGAGGTACCGTGCGGACTCAGATACGCAGTATTTT.

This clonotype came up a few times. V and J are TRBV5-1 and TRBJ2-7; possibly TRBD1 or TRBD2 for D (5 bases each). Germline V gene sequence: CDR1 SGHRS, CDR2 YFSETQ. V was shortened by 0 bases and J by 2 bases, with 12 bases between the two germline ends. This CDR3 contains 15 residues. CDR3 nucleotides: TGCGCCAGCAGCTTGGTGAGGGGATCTACCTACGAGCAGTACTTC. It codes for CASSLVRGSTYEQYF.

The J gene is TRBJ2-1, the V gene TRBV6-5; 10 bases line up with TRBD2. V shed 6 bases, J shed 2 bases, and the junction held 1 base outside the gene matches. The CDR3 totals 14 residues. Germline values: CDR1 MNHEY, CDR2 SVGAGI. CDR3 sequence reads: CASRLAGAYNEQFF. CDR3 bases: TGTGCCAGCAGGCTAGCGGGGGCCTACAATGAGCAGTTCTTC.

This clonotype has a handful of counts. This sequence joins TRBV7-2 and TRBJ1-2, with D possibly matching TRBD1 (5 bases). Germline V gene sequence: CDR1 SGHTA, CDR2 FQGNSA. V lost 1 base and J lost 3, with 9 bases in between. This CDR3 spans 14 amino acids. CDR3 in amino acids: CASSLEGLYYGYTF. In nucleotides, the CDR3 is TGTGCCAGCAGCTTAGAGGGACTGTACTATGGCTACACCTTC. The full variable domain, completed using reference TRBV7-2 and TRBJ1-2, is GAGVSQSPSNKVTEKGKDVELRCDPISGHTALYWYRQSLGQGLEFLIYFQGNSAPDKSGLPSDRFSAERTGGSVSTLTIQRTQQEDSAVYLCASSLEGLYYGYTFGSGTRLTVV.

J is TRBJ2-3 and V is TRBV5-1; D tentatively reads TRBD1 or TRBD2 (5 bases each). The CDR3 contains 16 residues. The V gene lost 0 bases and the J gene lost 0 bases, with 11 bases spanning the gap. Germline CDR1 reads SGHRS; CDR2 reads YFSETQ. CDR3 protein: CASSLAGTRSTDTQYF. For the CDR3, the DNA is TGCGCCAGCAGCTTGGCCGGGACCCGTAGCACAGATACGCAGTATTTT.

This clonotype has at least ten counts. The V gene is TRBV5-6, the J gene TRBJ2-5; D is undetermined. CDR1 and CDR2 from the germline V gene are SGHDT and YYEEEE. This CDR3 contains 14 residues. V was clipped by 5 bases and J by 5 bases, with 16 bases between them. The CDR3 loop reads CASRERPSGETQYF. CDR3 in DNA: TGTGCCAGCAGAGAAAGACCTTCTGGCGAGACCCAGTACTTC.

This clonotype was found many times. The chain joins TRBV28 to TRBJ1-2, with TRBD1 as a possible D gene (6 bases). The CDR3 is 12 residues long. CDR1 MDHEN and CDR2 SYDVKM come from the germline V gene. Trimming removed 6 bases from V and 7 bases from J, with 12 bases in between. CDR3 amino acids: CASSIGGFGYTF. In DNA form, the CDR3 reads TGTGCCAGCAGCATAGGGGGTTTTGGCTACACCTTC.

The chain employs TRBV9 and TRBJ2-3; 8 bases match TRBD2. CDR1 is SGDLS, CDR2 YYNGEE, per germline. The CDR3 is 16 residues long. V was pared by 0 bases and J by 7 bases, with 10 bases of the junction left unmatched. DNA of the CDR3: TGTGCCAGCAGCGTAGGGACTAGCTCTCTGTCGCATACGCAGTATTTT. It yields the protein CASSVGTSSLSHTQYF.

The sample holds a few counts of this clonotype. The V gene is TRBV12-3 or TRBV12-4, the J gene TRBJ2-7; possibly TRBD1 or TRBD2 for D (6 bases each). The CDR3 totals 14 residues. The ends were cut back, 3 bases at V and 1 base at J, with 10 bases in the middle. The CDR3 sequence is CASSLGGQSYEQYF. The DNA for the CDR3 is TGTGCCAGCAGTTTGGGGGGACAATCCTACGAGCAGTACTTC.

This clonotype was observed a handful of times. CDR3 nucleotides: TGTGCCAGCAGCTCTGGACAGGGCCAGAATGAAAAACTGTTTTTT. Translated, it gives CASSSGQGQNEKLFF. This chain uses TRBV11-2 with TRBJ1-4, with TRBD1 matching 8 bases. From germline, CDR1 is SGHAT and CDR2 FQNNGV. V trimming: 4 bases; J trimming: 5 bases; junction bases outside the gene matches: 6. The CDR3 is 15 amino acids.

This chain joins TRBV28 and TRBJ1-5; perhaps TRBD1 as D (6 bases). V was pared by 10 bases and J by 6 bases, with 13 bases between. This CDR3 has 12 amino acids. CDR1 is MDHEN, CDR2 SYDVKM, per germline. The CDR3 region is CATVRGAQPQHF. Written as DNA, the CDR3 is TGTGCCACCGTCAGGGGCGCTCAGCCCCAGCATTTT.

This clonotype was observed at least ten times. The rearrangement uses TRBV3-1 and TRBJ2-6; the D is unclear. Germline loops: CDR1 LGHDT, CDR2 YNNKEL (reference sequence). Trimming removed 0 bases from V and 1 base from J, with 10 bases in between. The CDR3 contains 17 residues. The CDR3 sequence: CASSQELLGSGANVLTF. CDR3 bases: TGTGCCAGCAGCCAAGAGCTGTTGGGGTCTGGGGCCAACGTCCTGACTTTC.

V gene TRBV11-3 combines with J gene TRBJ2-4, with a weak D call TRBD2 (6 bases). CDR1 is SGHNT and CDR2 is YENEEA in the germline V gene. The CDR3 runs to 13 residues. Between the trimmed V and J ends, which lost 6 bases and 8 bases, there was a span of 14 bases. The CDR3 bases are TGTGCCAGCAGATCCGGGACTGGAGACATTCAGTACTTC. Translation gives CASRSGTGDIQYF.

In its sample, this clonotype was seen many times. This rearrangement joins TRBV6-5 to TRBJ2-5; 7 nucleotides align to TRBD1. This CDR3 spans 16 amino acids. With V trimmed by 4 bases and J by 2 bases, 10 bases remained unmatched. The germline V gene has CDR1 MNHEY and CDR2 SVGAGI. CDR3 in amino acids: CASSFQGVSLQETQYF. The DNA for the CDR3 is TGTGCCAGCAGTTTTCAGGGGGTCTCCCTTCAAGAGACCCAGTACTTC.

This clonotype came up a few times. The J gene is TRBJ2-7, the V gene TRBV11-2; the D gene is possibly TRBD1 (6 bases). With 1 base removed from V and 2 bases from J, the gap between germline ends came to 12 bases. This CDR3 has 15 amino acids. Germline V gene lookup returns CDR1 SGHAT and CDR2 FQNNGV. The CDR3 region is CASSLATGSPYEQYF. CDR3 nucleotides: TGTGCCAGCAGCTTAGCCACAGGGTCTCCCTACGAGCAGTACTTC.

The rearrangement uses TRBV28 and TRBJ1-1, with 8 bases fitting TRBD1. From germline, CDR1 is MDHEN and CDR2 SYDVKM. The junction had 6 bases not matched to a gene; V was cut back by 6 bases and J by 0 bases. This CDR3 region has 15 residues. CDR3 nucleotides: TGTGCCAGCAGGGAACTGACAGGGGTGAACACTGAAGCTTTCTTT. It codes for CASRELTGVNTEAFF.

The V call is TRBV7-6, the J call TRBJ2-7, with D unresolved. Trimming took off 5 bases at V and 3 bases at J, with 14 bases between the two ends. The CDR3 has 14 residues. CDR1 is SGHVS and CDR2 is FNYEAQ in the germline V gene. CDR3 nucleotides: TGTGCCAGCAGCCCCAGAGGTTTTGGCTACGAGCAGTACTTC. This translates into CASSPRGFGYEQYF.

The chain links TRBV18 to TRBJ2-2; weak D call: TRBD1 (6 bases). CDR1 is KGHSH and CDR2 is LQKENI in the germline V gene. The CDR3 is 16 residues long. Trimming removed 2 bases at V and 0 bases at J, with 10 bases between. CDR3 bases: TGTGCCAGCTCACCAACCGGGACACCGAACACCGGGGAGCTGTTTTTT. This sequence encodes CASSPTGTPNTGELFF.

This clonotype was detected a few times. The CDR3 is CASTLGQAVSGANVLTF. The DNA for the CDR3 is TGTGCCAGCACCCTCGGGCAGGCGGTCTCTGGGGCCAACGTCCTGACTTTC. The chain combines TRBV6-6 with TRBJ2-6; D is undetermined. Germline V gene data show CDR1 as MNHNY and CDR2 as SVGAGI (reference sequence). The length of the CDR3 is 17 residues. Trimming removed 7 bases from V and 0 bases from J, with 16 bases in between.

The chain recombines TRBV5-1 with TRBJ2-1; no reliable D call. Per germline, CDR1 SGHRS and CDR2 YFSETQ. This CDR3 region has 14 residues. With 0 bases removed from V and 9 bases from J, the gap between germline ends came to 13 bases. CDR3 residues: CASSLELHSGEQFF. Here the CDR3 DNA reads TGCGCCAGCAGCTTGGAACTACATTCGGGTGAGCAGTTCTTC.

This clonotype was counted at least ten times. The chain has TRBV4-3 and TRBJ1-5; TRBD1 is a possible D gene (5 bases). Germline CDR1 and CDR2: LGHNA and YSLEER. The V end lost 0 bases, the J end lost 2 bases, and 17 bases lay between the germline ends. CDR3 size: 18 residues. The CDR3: CASSQERYRRAGNQPQHF. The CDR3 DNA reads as TGCGCCAGCAGCCAAGAAAGATACAGGAGGGCTGGCAATCAGCCCCAGCATTTT.

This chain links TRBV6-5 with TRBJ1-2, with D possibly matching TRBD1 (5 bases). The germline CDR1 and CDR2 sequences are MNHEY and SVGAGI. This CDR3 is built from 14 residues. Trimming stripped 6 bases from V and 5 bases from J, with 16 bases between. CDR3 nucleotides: TGTGCCAGCAGACTCCAGGGTGACCCGTATGGCTACACCTTC. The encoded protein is CASRLQGDPYGYTF.

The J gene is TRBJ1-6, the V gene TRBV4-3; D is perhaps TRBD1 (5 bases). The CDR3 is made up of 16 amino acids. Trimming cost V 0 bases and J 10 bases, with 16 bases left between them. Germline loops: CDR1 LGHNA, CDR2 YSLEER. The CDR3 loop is CASSQEMRGLGSPLHF. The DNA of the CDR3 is TGCGCCAGCAGCCAAGAAATGAGGGGATTAGGGTCACCCCTCCACTTT.

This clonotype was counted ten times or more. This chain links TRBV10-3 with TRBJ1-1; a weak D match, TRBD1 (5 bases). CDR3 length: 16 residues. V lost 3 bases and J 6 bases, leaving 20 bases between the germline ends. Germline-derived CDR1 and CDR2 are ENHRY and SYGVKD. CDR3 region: CAISDQGRGLGAEAFF. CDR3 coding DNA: TGTGCCATCAGTGACCAGGGACGGGGCTTGGGGGCTGAAGCTTTCTTT.